What follows are 8 T cell receptor beta chains derived from one specimen sequenced in a study of TET2 disruption in CD19-targeted CAR T cells. Their specific antigens are unknown. Assay used: immunoSEQ multiplex PCR; TCRdb lists only in-frame clones, some missing. Its table lists roughly 26,000 clones. Indicated treatment: autologous CTL019 cells: CD19 CAR with 4-1BB and CD3 zeta domains. Sequencing used CD8- CAR+ T cells sorted from cultured blood T cells, obtained for CD19 CAR T cell therapy. Subset denoted: CD8-negative CAR-positive T cells from the infusion product. The receptors originated from a man aged 70-80 years with chronic lymphocytic leukemia.

Comments on this clone: The missing CDR3 end, 3 residues past where the read stops, is filled in from the germline J gene. V is TRBV7-3 and J is TRBJ2-4; perhaps D is TRBD1 or TRBD2 (5 bases each). CDR1 and CDR2 from the germline V gene are SGHTA and FQGTGA. The CDR3 consists of 15 residues. The DNA read from the CDR3 is TGTGCCAGCAGCTTAACGAGGGCAGGGCACTATGGT. Residues: CASSLTRAGHYG. The whole CDR3 protein reads CASSLTRAGHYGQYF.

With respect to this clone: Sequencing ends 3 residues short of the CDR3 end; the germline J gene provides the rest. This rearrangement joins TRBV28 to TRBJ2-3; 7 bases agree with TRBD1. Germline V CDR1 and CDR2: MDHEN, SYDVKM. This CDR3 is 15 amino acids long. The CDR3 loop is CASSSPDRENQPQYF. The CDR3 bases that were read are TGTGCCAGCAGTTCCCCTGACAGGGAAAATCAGCCG.

As to this clone: Read data end 3 residues before the CDR3 end; the end is taken from the germline J gene. V gene TRBV18 combines with J gene TRBJ2-7, with 8 bases lining up with TRBD2. Germline CDR1 and CDR2: KGHSH and LQKENI. The length of the CDR3 is 13 residues. Germline trimming cut 4 bases from V and 6 bases from J; bases unmatched to any gene: 5. The part of the CDR3 DNA that was read is TGTGCCAGCTCACTGGGGACTAGGGGCGAG. It specifies CASSLGTRGE. The CDR3 in full is CASSLGTRGEQYF.

Regarding this clone: A junction end diverges from the germline sequence, so it may reflect a read error. The read stops 3 residues short of the end of the CDR3; the missing end is completed from the germline J gene. This chain links TRBV15 with TRBJ1-3; TRBD1 matches at 7 bases. Germline values: CDR1 LNHNV, CDR2 YYDKDF (reference sequence). The CDR3 has 16 amino acids. The sequenced part of the CDR3 DNA is TGTGCCACCAGCCCCCCTGACAGGGTGGATGGAAACACT. Protein sequence: CATSPPDRVDGNT. From start to end, the CDR3 is CATSPPDRVDGNTIYF.

Of note for this clone: The sequenced fragment ends 3 residues before the CDR3 boundary, so the rest is inferred from the germline J gene. The rearrangement joins TRBV5-1 to TRBJ1-3, with D hard to call. CDR1 is SGHRS, CDR2 YFSETQ, per germline. The CDR3 spans 15 residues. Trimming took off 0 bases at V and 0 bases at J, with 7 bases between the two ends. CDR3 DNA (partial): TGCGCCAGCAGCTTGGCCACCAGCTCTGGAAACACC. It is translated as CASSLATSSGNT. The CDR3 as a whole reads CASSLATSSGNTIYF.

About this clone: The CDR3 end is not reached by the read, which stops 3 residues before it; the germline J gene fills it in. Different DNA sequences within this sample yield the same CDR3. The chain combines TRBV20-1 with TRBJ1-2, with 9 bases lining up with TRBD1. This CDR3 region has 15 residues. Germline CDR1 reads DFQATT; CDR2 reads SNEGSKA (reference sequence). This CDR3 is CSARATAQGAAGYTF. The CDR3 DNA, read in part, is TGCAGTGCTAGAGCCACGGCACAGGGGGCTGCTGGT.

Regarding this clone: The CDR3 is cut off 3 residues early in the read; its end comes from the germline J gene. The chain has TRBV19 and TRBJ2-4; D possibly corresponds to TRBD1 (6 bases). This CDR3 is built from 13 residues. CDR1 is LNHDA, CDR2 SQIVND, per germline (reference sequence). The CDR3 loop is CASSKQGNYGQYF. Incomplete CDR3 DNA: TGTGCCAGTAGTAAACAGGGCAACTATGGT.

Details on this clone: The read terminates 3 residues before the CDR3 end, so the remaining end is supplied by the germline J gene. V gene TRBV7-9 combines with J gene TRBJ1-3; tentative D call: TRBD1 (5 bases). Germline values: CDR1 SEHNR, CDR2 FQNEAQ (reference sequence). This CDR3 is built from 14 residues. The DNA read from the CDR3 is TGTGCCAGCAGTCACCGGGGGTACACCGGGGAT. It codes for CASSHRGYTGD. The complete CDR3 protein is CASSHRGYTGDIYF.